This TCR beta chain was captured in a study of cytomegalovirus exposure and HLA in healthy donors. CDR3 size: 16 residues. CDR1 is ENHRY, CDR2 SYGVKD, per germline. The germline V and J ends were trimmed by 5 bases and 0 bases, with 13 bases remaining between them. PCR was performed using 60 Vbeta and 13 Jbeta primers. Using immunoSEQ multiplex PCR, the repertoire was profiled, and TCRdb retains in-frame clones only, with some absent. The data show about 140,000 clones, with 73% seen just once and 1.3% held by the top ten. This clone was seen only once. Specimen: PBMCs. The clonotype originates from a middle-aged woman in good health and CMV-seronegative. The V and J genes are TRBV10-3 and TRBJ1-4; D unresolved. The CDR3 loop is CAISSSTESTNEKLFF. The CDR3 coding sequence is TGTGCCATCAGTTCTTCCACAGAGTCAACTAATGAAAAACTGTTTTTT.